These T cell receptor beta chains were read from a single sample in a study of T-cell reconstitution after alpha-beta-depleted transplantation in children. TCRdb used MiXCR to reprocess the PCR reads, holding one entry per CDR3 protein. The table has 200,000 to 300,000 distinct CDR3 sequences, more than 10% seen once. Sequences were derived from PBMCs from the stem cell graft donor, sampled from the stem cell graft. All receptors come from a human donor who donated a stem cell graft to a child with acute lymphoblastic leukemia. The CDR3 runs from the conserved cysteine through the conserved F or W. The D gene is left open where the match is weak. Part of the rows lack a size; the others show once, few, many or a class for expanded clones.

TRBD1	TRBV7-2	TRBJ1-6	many	CASSLRYRGHSPLHF	TGTGCCAGCAGCTTAAGATACAGGGGGCATTCACCCCTCCACTTT
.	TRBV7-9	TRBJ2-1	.	CASSLDQRSSYNEQFF	TGTGCCAGCAGCTTAGACCAGCGGAGCTCCTACAATGAGCAGTTCTTC
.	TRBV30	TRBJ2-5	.	CAWSIRVTETQYF	TGTGCCTGGAGCATCAGGGTGACAGAGACCCAGTACTTC
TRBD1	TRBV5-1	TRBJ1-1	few	CASSLYARAGGTFPTEAFF	TGCGCCAGTAGCTTGTATGCCCGGGCAGGGGGCACTTTTCCCACTGAAGCTTTCTTT
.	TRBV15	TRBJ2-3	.	CATSRASPIDDTQYF	TGTGCCACCAGTAGAGCGAGCCCGATAGATGATACGCAGTATTTT
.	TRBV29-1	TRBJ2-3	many	CSVEDLRSTDTQYF	TGCAGCGTTGAAGATCTACGCAGTACAGATACGCAGTATTTT
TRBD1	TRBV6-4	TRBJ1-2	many	CASSEHRGDYGYTF	TGTGCCAGCAGTGAGCACAGGGGTGACTATGGCTACACCTTC
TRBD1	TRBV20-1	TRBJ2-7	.	CSARDGTGGSEQYF	TGCAGTGCTAGAGATGGGACAGGGGGTTCCGAGCAGTACTTC
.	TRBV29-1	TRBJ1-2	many	CSVEINGYTF	TGCAGCGTTGAAATCAATGGCTACACCTTC
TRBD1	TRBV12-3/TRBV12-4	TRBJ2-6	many	CASSFDRAPGANVLTF	TGTGCCAGCAGTTTCGACAGGGCCCCTGGGGCCAACGTCCTGACTTTC
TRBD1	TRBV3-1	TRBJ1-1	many	CASSLRQGRGTEAFF	TGTGCCAGCAGCCTCCGACAGGGTCGAGGGACTGAAGCTTTCTTT
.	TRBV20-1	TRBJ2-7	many	CSARDSRNYEQYF	TGCAGTGCTAGAGATAGCAGGAACTACGAGCAGTACTTC
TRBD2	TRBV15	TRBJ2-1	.	CATPSIMGTSGSGNEQFF	TGTGCCACACCTTCAATTATGGGGACTAGCGGGAGTGGCAATGAGCAGTTCTTC
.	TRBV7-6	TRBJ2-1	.	CASSLAPFPYNEQFF	TGTGCCAGCAGCTTGGCCCCTTTCCCCTACAATGAGCAGTTCTTC
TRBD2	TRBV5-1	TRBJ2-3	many	CASRPSGGMGDTQYF	TGCGCCAGCAGGCCCAGCGGGGGAATGGGAGATACGCAGTATTTT
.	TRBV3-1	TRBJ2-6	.	CASSQGQPGANVLTF	TGTGCCAGCAGCCAAGGACAACCCGGGGCCAACGTCCTGACTTTC
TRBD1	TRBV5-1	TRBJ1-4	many	CASSLGNPGQGGKLFF	TGCGCCAGCAGCTTGGGGAATCCGGGACAGGGCGGAAAACTGTTTTTT
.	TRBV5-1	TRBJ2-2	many	CASSLATTTGELFF	TGCGCCAGCAGCTTGGCCACAACCACCGGGGAGCTGTTTTTT
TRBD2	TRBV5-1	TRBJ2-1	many	CASSPTSGRGSEQFF	TGCGCCAGCAGCCCGACTAGCGGGAGAGGGAGTGAGCAGTTCTTC
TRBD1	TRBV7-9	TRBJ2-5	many	CASSRTGAETQYF	TGTGCCAGCAGCCGGACAGGGGCAGAGACCCAGTACTTC
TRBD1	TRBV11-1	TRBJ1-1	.	CASRAQGGTEAFF	TGTGCCAGCAGAGCTCAGGGGGGGACTGAAGCTTTCTTT
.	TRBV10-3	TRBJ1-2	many	CAISTNNQDGYTF	TGTGCCATCAGTACCAATAACCAGGACGGCTACACCTTC
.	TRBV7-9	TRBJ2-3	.	CASSSRVDTQYF	TGTGCCAGCAGCTCCAGAGTAGATACGCAGTATTTT
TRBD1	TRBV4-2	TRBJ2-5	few	CASSQGGTATGQYF	TGTGCCAGCAGCCAAGGAGGGACAGCGACTGGTCAGTACTTC
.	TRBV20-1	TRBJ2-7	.	CSAISTAFSYEQYF	TGCAGTGCTATTTCGACAGCTTTTTCCTACGAGCAGTACTTC
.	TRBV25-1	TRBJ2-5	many	CASSETGNQETQYF	TGTGCCAGCAGTGAGACAGGAAACCAAGAGACCCAGTACTTC
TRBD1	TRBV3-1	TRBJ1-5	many	CASSLGTGGNQPQHF	TGTGCCAGCAGCCTCGGGACAGGGGGTAATCAGCCCCAGCATTTT
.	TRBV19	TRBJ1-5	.	CATTGTSAFISNQPQHF	TGTGCCACGACCGGGACTTCGGCTTTCATTAGCAATCAGCCCCAGCATTTT
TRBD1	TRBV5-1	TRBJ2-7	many	CASSLGQGGEQYF	TGCGCCAGCAGCCTAGGACAGGGTGGCGAGCAGTACTTC
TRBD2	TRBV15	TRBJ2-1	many	CATATSAIFWEQFF	TGTGCCACCGCGACTAGCGCCATTTTTTGGGAGCAGTTCTTC
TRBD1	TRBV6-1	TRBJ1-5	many	CASSPFPDRAKDQPQHF	TGTGCCAGCAGTCCATTCCCGGACAGGGCAAAGGATCAGCCCCAGCATTTT
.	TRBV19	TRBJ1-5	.	CASSISGYGQPQHF	TGTGCCAGTAGTATCTCAGGTTACGGTCAGCCCCAGCATTTT
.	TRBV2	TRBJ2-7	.	CASSNAAAYEQYF	TGTGCCAGCAGTAACGCAGCTGCCTACGAGCAGTACTTC
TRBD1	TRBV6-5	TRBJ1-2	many	CASSFGTGGNYGYTF	TGTGCCAGCAGTTTCGGGACAGGGGGCAACTATGGCTACACCTTC
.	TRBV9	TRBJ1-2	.	CASSHGSARSGDYGYTF	TGTGCCAGCAGCCACGGATCAGCCCGGTCAGGTGACTATGGCTACACCTTC
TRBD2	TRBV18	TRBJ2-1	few	CASSPKGTGTRNEQFF	TGTGCCAGCTCACCAAAGGGAACCGGGACTAGAAATGAGCAGTTCTTC
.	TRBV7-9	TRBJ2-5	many	CASSLETSQETQYF	TGTGCCAGCAGCTTAGAGACTAGTCAAGAGACCCAGTACTTC
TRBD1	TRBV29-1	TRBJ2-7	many	CSVEAGGSYEQYF	TGCAGCGTTGAGGCAGGGGGCTCCTACGAGCAGTACTTC
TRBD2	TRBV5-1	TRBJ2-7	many	CASSPASGAYEQYF	TGCGCCAGCAGCCCTGCTAGCGGGGCCTACGAGCAGTACTTC
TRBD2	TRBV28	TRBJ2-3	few	CASSLGGEADTQYF	TGTGCCAGCAGCTTGGGAGGGGAGGCAGATACGCAGTATTTT
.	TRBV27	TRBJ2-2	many	CASSSQGVNTGELFF	TGTGCCAGCAGTTCACAGGGTGTCAACACCGGGGAGCTGTTTTTT
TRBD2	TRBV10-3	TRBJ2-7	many	CALREAGTYEQYF	TGTGCCCTTCGGGAGGCAGGTACCTACGAGCAGTACTTC
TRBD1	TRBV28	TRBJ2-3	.	CASTRRQGADTQYF	TGTGCCAGCACAAGAAGACAGGGGGCAGATACGCAGTATTTT
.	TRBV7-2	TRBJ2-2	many	CASSPQSSGVNTGELFF	TGTGCCAGCAGCCCTCAAAGTAGCGGAGTGAACACCGGGGAGCTGTTTTTT
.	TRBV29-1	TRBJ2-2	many	CSVRQANTGELFF	TGCAGCGTTCGACAAGCGAACACCGGGGAGCTGTTTTTT
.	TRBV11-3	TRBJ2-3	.	CASSLTYGTRNTQYF	TGTGCCAGCAGCTTAACCTACGGTACTAGAAATACGCAGTATTTT
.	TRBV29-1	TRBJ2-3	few	CSVEDVTVGYTQYF	TGCAGCGTTGAAGATGTCACAGTGGGTTATACGCAGTATTTT
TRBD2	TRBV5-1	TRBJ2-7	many	CASSPWGSGVRSYEQYF	TGCGCCAGCAGCCCTTGGGGTAGCGGGGTTCGCAGCTACGAGCAGTACTTC
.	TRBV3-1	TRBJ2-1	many	CASSPYGGELAANEQFF	TGTGCCAGCAGCCCTTATGGAGGGGAACTAGCAGCCAATGAGCAGTTCTTC
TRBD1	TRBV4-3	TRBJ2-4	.	CASSQESGQADTLAKNIQYF	TGCGCCAGCAGCCAAGAAAGTGGACAGGCTGACACACTAGCCAAAAACATTCAGTACTTC
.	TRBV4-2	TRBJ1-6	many	CASSQDKSRTLHF	TGTGCCAGCAGCCAAGATAAGAGCCGGACCCTCCACTTT
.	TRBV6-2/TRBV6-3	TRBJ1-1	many	CASILSQKVDTEAFF	TGTGCCAGCATACTCTCGCAAAAAGTGGACACTGAAGCTTTCTTT
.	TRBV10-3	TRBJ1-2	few	CAISESWGGYTF	TGTGCCATCAGTGAGTCCTGGGGTGGCTACACCTTC
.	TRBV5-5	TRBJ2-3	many	CASSSPPDTQYF	TGTGCCAGCAGCTCCCCGCCAGATACGCAGTATTTT
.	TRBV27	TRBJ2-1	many	CASRYSGGSYNEQFF	TGTGCCAGCAGATACTCAGGAGGCTCCTACAATGAGCAGTTCTTC
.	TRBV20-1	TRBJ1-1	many	CSAAIPDILNTEAFF	TGCAGTGCTGCTATTCCGGACATATTGAACACTGAAGCTTTCTTT
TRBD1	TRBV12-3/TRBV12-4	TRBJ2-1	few	CASTPGTAFFSNEQFF	TGTGCCAGCACCCCCGGGACAGCCTTCTTCTCCAATGAGCAGTTCTTC
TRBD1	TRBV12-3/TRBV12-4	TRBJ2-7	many	CASSGTGTGVFSEQYF	TGTGCCAGCAGTGGAACCGGGACAGGGGTTTTCAGCGAGCAGTACTTC
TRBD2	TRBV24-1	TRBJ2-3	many	CATSDFGTSEGDTQYF	TGTGCCACCAGTGATTTCGGGACTAGCGAGGGAGATACGCAGTATTTT